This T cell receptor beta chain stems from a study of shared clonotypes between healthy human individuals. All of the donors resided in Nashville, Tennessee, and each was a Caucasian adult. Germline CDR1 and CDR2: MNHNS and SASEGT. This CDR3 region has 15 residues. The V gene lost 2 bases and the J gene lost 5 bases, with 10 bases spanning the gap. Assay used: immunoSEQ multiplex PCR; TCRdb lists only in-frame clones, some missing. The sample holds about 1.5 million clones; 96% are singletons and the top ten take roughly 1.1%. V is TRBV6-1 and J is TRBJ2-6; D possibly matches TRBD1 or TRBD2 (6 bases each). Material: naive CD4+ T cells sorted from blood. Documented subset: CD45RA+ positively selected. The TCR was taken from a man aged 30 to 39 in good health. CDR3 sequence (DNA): TGTGCCAGCAGTGAACAGGGGACTCGGGCCAACGTCCTGACTTTC. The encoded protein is CASSEQGTRANVLTF.